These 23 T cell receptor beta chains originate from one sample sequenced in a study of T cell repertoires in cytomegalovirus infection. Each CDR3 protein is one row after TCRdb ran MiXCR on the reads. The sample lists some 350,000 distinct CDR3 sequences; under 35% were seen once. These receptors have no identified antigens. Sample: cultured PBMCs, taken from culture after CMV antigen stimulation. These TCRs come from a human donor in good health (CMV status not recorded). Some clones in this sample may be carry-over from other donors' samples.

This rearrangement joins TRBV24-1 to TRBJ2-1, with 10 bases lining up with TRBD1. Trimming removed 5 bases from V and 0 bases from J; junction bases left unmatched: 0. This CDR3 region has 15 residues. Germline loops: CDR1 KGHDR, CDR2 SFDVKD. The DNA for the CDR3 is TGTGCCACCAGTGGGGACAGGGGCTCCTACAATGAGCAGTTCTTC. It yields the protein CATSGDRGSYNEQFF.

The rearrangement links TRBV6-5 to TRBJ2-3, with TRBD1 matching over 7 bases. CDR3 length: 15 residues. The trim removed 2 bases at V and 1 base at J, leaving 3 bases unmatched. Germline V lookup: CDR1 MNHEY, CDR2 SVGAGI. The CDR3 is CASSYTGQRTDTQYF. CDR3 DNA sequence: TGTGCCAGCAGTTACACGGGACAGCGCACAGATACGCAGTATTTT.

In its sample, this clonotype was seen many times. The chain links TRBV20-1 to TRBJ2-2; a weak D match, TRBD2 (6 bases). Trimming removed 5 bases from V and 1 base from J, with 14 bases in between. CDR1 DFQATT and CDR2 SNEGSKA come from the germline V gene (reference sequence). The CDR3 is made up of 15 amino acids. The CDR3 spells CSAPVGGWNTGELFF. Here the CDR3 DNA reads TGCAGTGCTCCCGTGGGGGGATGGAACACCGGGGAGCTGTTTTTT.

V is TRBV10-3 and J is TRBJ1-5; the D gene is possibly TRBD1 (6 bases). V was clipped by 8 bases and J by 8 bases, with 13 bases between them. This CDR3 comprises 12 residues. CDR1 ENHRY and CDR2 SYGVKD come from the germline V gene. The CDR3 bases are TGTGCCATCTCTACAGGGTCGGAGCCCCAGCATTTT. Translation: CAISTGSEPQHF.

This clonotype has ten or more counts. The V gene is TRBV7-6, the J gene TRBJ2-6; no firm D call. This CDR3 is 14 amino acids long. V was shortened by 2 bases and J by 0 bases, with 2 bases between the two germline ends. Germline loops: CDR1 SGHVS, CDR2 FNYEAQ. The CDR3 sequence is CASSLRSGANVLTF. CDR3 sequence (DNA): TGTGCCAGCAGCTTACGCTCTGGGGCCAACGTCCTGACTTTC.

CDR3 region: CSARRNSGPAYEQYF. DNA for the CDR3: TGCAGCGCCCGGCGGAATAGCGGACCTGCCTACGAGCAGTACTTC. The chain employs TRBV29-1 and TRBJ2-7, with D tentatively TRBD2 (6 bases). V lost 7 bases, J lost 2 bases, and 21 bases lay in between. The CDR3 is made up of 15 amino acids. The V gene's germline CDR1 is SQVTM and CDR2 ANQGSEA.

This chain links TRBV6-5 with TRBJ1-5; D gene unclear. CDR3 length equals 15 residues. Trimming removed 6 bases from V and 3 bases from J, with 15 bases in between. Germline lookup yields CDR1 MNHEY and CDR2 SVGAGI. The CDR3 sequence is CASSLQRLLNQPQHF. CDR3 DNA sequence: TGTGCCAGCAGCCTTCAACGGCTGCTCAATCAGCCCCAGCATTTT.

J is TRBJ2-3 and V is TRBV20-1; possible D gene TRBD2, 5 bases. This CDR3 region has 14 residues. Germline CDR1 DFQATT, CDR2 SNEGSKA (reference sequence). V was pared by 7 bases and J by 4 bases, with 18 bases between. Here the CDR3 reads CSVRAEGLADTQYF. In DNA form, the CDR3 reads TGCAGTGTCAGAGCGGAAGGGTTGGCAGATACGCAGTATTTT.

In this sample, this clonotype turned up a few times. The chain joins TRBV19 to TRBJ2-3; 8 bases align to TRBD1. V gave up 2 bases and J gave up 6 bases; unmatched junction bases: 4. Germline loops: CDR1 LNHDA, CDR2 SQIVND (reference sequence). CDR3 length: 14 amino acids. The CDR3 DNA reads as TGTGCCAGTAGTATACAGGGGGCGGCCGATACGCAGTATTTT. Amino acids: CASSIQGAADTQYF.

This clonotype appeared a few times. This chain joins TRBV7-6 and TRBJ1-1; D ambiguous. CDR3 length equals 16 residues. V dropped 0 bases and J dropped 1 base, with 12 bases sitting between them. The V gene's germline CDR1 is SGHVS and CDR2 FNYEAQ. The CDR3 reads CASSLAVGEANTEAFF. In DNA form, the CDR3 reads TGTGCCAGCAGCTTAGCGGTCGGGGAAGCGAACACTGAAGCTTTCTTT.

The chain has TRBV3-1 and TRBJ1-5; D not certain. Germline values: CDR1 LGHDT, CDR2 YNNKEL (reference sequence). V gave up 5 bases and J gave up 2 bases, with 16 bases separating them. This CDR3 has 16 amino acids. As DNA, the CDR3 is TGTGCCAGCAGCTTGTCGGGTCTGGCGGGCAATCAGCCCCAGCATTTT. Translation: CASSLSGLAGNQPQHF.

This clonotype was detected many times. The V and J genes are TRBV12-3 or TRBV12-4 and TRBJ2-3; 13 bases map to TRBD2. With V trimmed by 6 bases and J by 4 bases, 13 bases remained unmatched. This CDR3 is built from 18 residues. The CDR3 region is CASSHTSGGAGDADTQYF. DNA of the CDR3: TGTGCCAGCAGCCATACTAGCGGGGGGGCCGGAGACGCAGATACGCAGTATTTT.

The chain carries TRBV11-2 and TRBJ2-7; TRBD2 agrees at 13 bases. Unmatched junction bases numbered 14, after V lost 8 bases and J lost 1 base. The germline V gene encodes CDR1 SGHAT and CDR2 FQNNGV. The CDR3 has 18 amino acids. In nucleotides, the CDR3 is TGTGCCAGCTCCTGGACTAGCGGGGGCCCCTCCCCTTCCTACGAGCAGTACTTC. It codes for CASSWTSGGPSPSYEQYF.

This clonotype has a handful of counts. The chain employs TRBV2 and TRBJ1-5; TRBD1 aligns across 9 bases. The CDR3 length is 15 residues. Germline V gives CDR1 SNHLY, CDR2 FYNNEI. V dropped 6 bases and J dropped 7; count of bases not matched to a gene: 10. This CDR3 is CASSALQGAGQPQHF. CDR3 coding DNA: TGTGCCAGCAGCGCCCTACAGGGGGCCGGGCAGCCCCAGCATTTT.

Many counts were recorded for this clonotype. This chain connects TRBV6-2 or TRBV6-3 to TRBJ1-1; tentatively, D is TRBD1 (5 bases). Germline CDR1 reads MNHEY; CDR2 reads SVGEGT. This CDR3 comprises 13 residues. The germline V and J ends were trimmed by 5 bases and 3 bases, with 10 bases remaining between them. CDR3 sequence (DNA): TGTGCCAGCAGTGCTCTCAGGGACACTGAAGCTTTCTTT. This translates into CASSALRDTEAFF.

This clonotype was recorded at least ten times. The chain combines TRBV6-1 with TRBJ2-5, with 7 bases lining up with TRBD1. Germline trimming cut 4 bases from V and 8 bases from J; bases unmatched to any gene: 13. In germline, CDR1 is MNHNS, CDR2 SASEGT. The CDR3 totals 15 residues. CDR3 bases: TGTGCCAGCAGTGGAACAGGGGAACTTTCGGAAACCCAGTACTTC. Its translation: CASSGTGELSETQYF.

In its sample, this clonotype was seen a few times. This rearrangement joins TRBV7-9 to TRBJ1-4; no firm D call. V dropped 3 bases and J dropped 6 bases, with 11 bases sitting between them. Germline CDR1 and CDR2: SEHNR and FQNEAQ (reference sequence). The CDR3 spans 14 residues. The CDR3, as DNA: TGTGCCAGCAGCTTGGTGGAGGCCGATGAAAAACTGTTTTTT. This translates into CASSLVEADEKLFF.

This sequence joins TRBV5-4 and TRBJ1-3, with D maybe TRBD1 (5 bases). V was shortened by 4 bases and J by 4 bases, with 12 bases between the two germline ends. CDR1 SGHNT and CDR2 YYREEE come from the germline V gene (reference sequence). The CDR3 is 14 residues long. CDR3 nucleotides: TGTGCCAGCAGCGTGCCCGGGACGGGAAACACCATATATTTT. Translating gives CASSVPGTGNTIYF.

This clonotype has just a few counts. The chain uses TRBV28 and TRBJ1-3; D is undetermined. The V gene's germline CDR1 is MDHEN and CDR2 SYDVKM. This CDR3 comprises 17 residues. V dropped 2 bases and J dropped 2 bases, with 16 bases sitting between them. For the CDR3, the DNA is TGTGCCAGCAGTTTACGTCGCATGGACGAAACTGGAAACACCATATATTTT. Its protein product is CASSLRRMDETGNTIYF.

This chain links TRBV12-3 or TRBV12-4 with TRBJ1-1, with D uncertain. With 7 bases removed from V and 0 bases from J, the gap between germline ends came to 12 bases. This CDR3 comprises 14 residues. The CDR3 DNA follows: TGTGCCAGCACGCTGACCCCGATGAACACTGAAGCTTTCTTT. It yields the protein CASTLTPMNTEAFF.

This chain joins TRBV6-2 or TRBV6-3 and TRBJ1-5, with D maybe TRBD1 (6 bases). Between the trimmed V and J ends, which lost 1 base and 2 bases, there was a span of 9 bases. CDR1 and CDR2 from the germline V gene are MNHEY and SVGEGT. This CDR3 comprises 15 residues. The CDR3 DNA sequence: TGTGCCAGCAGTTACTACGGGGGCGGCAATCAGCCCCAGCATTTT. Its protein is CASSYYGGGNQPQHF.

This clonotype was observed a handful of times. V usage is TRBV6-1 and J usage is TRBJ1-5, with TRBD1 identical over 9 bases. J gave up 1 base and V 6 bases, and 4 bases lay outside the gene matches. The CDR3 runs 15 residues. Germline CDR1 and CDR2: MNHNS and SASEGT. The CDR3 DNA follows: TGTGCCAGCAGGCTGACAGGGGGGAGCAATCAGCCCCAGCATTTT. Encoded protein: CASRLTGGSNQPQHF.

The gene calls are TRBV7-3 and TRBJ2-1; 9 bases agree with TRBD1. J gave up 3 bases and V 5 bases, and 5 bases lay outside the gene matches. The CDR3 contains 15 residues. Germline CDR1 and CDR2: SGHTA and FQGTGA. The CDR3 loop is CASSQTGQGYNEQFF. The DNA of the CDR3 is TGTGCCAGCAGCCAAACGGGACAGGGCTACAATGAGCAGTTCTTC.